This passage covers 9 T cell receptor beta chains from one sample sequenced in a study of cytotoxic CD8 clonotypes in ibrutinib-treated CLL. The table came from immunoSEQ multiplex PCR; TCRdb's copy has only in-frame clones and leaves some out. The sample lists fewer than 100,000 clones; about 86% were seen once. The sequencing used PBMCs, collected before ibrutinib treatment. These receptor sequences come from a human donor with chronic lymphocytic leukemia.

The chain combines TRBV5-4 with TRBJ2-7; tentatively, D is TRBD2 (7 bases). With 2 bases removed from V and 3 bases from J, the gap between germline ends came to 21 bases. Germline CDR1 SGHNT, CDR2 YYREEE (reference sequence). This CDR3 is built from 17 residues. CDR3 sequence reads: CASSFSSGEGGGYEQYF. The CDR3 DNA is TGTGCCAGCAGCTTCTCTAGCGGAGAGGGAGGGGGCTACGAGCAGTACTTC.

This clone was seen a handful of times. The chain employs TRBV7-7 and TRBJ2-2; possibly TRBD2 for D (5 bases). Trimming shortened V by 5 bases and J by 0 bases, and 16 bases separated the two germline ends. The CDR3 has 17 residues. Germline CDR1 is SSHAT and CDR2 is FNYEAQ (reference sequence). CDR3 DNA sequence: TGTGCCAGCAGCAGTTTTAGGGCGGGTACGAACACCGGGGAGCTGTTTTTT. This encodes CASSSFRAGTNTGELFF.

The rearrangement uses TRBV25-1 and TRBJ1-2; 10 positions agree with TRBD1. Trimming took 0 bases from V and 9 from J; bases not matched to a gene: 13. From germline, CDR1 is MGHDK and CDR2 SYGVNS. This CDR3 has 17 residues. The CDR3 region has the DNA TGTGCCAGCAGTGAATATTTTCACGACAGGGGGCTTTTGAGCTACACCTTC. Translating gives CASSEYFHDRGLLSYTF.

This clone was seen only a few times. The CDR3 DNA sequence: TGTGCCAGCCAGCTTTCGTCCAGGCTTGGTGGCTACACCTTC. Translating gives CASQLSSRLGGYTF. The gene calls are TRBV13 and TRBJ1-2; D is unclear. CDR1 and CDR2 (germline): PRHDT, FYEKMQ (reference sequence). CDR3 size: 14 residues. V shed 8 bases and J shed 7 bases, with 20 bases lying between them.

The chain recombines TRBV28 with TRBJ1-2; D is unresolved. CDR1 MDHEN and CDR2 SYDVKM come from the germline V gene. V dropped 4 bases and J dropped 8 bases, with 8 bases sitting between them. This CDR3 is 11 amino acids long. The CDR3 bases are TGTGCCAGCAGTTCGGACTGGGGCTACACCTTC. Translating it yields CASSSDWGYTF.

The chain joins TRBV19 to TRBJ2-2; D remains unclear. The CDR3 is 14 amino acids. V dropped 3 bases and J dropped 3 bases, with 8 bases sitting between them. Looked up from germline, CDR1 is LNHDA and CDR2 is SQIVND (reference sequence). CDR3 in amino acids: CASSIEGDTGELFF. Here the CDR3 DNA reads TGTGCCAGTAGTATTGAAGGTGACACCGGGGAGCTGTTTTTT.

This chain joins TRBV9 and TRBJ1-1, with TRBD1 matching over 7 bases. Trimming cost V 0 bases and J 1 base; bases outside gene matches: 9. The CDR3 has 17 amino acids. CDR1 and CDR2 (germline): SGDLS, YYNGEE. The CDR3 nucleotides read TGTGCCAGCAGCGTAGAGGGGGCGGGCCCAGGGAACACTGAAGCTTTCTTT. Translating gives CASSVEGAGPGNTEAFF.

This clone showed up just once. The rearrangement joins TRBV6-5 to TRBJ2-1, with TRBD2 matching over 8 bases. V was pared by 4 bases and J by 7 bases, with 6 bases of the junction left unmatched. The CDR3 spans 14 residues. Germline assignment: CDR1 MNHEY and CDR2 SVGAGI. The CDR3 loop is CASSSGLVQNEQFF. CDR3 coding DNA: TGTGCCAGCAGTTCGGGACTAGTACAAAATGAGCAGTTCTTC.

The chain uses TRBV2 and TRBJ1-5; D is unresolved. The CDR3 contains 15 residues. V lost 2 bases and J lost 0, with 8 bases in between. Germline V gene data show CDR1 as SNHLY and CDR2 as FYNNEI. The CDR3 DNA follows: TGTGCCAGCAGTGAATTACAGTATAGCAATCAGCCCCAGCATTTT. Translation gives CASSELQYSNQPQHF.